This T cell receptor beta chain was identified in a study of response to subunit inactivated influenza vaccine. Findings and caveats of the study: Each seasonal influenza vaccination recruits few new T cells, the authors suggested.

Notes on this clonotype: Its antigen is still unknown.

Via MiXCR, TCRdb re-called the RT-PCR reads, giving one row per CDR3 protein. The repertoire includes hundreds of thousands of distinct CDR3 sequences, approximately 7.6% of them detected once, and 13% sits in the top ten. The J segment lost 2 bases and the V segment lost 3 bases, leaving 2 bases of the junction unmatched. The CDR3 is made up of 15 amino acids. Germline V gene lookup returns CDR1 MDHEN and CDR2 SYDVKM. This chain uses TRBV28 with TRBJ2-1; 9 nucleotides match TRBD1. The source was PBMCs from blood, collected around 25 months after vaccination. This receptor was taken from a man aged 50 to 69 who received an inactivated influenza vaccine. The CDR3: CASSFGDRAYNEQFF. For the CDR3, the DNA is TGTGCCAGCAGTTTTGGGGACAGGGCCTACAATGAGCAGTTCTTC.